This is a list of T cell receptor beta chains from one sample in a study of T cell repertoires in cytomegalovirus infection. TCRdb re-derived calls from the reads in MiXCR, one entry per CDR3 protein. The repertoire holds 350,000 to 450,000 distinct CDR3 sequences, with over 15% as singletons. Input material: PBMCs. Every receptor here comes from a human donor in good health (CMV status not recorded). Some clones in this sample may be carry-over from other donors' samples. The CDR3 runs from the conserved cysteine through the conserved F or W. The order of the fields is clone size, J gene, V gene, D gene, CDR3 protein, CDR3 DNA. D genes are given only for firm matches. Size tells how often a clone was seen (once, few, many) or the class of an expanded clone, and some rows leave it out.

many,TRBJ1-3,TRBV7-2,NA,CASSALGGGNTIYF,TGTGCCAGCAGCGCGTTAGGGGGAGGAAACACCATATATTTT
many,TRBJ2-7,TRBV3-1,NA,CASVPWTEEAYEQYF,TGTGCCAGCGTCCCTTGGACGGAGGAGGCCTACGAGCAGTACTTC
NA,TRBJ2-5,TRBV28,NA,CASTLPLRGVQETQYF,TGTGCCAGCACCTTACCCCTACGAGGGGTGCAAGAGACCCAGTACTTC
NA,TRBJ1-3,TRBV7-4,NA,CASSFDNPNTIYF,TGTGCCAGCAGCTTCGACAACCCAAACACCATATATTTT
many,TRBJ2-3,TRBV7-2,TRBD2,CASSLGPSGQDTQYF,TGTGCCAGCAGCTTAGGACCTAGCGGGCAAGATACGCAGTATTTT
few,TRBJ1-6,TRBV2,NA,CASSIEGYNSPLHF,TGTGCCAGCAGCATCGAAGGCTATAATTCACCCCTCCACTTT
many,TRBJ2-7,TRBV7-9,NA,CASSPRVQPYEQYF,TGTGCCAGCAGCCCCCGGGTACAGCCCTACGAGCAGTACTTC
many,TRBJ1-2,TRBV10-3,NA,CAITGGYGYTF,TGTGCCATCACCGGAGGGTATGGCTACACCTTC
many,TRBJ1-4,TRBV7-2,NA,CASSLVGWATNEKLFF,TGTGCCAGCAGCTTGGTAGGGTGGGCAACTAATGAAAAACTGTTTTTT
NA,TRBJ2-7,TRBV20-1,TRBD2,CSLQSERGAYEQYF,TGCAGCCTACAAAGCGAGCGGGGAGCCTACGAGCAGTACTTC
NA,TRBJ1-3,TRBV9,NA,CASSSTTSGNTIYF,TGTGCCAGCAGCTCCACTACCTCTGGAAACACCATATATTTT
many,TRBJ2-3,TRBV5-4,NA,CASSRRDSTDTQYF,TGTGCCAGCAGCCGCCGGGACAGCACAGATACGCAGTATTTT
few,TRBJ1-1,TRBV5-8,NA,CASSFLKGGRRTEAFF,TGTGCCAGCAGCTTCCTAAAGGGCGGCCGCCGGACCGAAGCTTTCTTT
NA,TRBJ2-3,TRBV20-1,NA,CSASPNGRAGDTQYF,TGCAGTGCTAGCCCCAACGGAAGAGCGGGAGATACGCAGTATTTT
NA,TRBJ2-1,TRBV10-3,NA,CAISERASDEQFF,TGTGCCATCAGTGAACGGGCGTCGGATGAGCAGTTCTTC
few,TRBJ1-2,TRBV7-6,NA,CASSFPPGGYTF,TGTGCCAGCAGCTTCCCCCCGGGAGGCTACACCTTC
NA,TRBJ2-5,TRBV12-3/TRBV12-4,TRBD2,CASSLTGTSVSQYF,TGTGCCAGCAGTCTAACCGGGACTAGCGTCAGCCAGTACTTC
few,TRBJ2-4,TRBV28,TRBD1,CASSRQGGGTESDF,TGTGCCAGCAGCAGACAGGGGGGGGGAACCGAGTCGGACTTC
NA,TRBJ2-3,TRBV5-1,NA,CDSSLESGYTDTQYF,TGCGACAGCAGCTTGGAGTCAGGGTACACAGATACGCAGTATTTT
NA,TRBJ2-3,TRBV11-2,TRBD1,CASSSPGQGPSDTQYF,TGTGCCAGCAGCTCCCCCGGACAGGGTCCGTCGGATACGCAGTATTTT
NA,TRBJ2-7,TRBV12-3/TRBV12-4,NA,CASRRGGSYEQYF,TGTGCCAGCAGGCGCGGCGGATCCTACGAGCAGTACTTC
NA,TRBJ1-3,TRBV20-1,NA,CSARDAGSSGNTIYF,TGCAGTGCTAGAGATGCGGGGAGCTCTGGAAACACCATATATTTT
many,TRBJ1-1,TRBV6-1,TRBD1,CASSRTGGTEAFF,TGTGCCAGCAGTCGGACAGGTGGGACTGAAGCTTTCTTT
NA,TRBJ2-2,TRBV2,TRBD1,CASRTTGSPGELFF,TGTGCCAGCCGGACGACAGGGTCTCCCGGGGAGCTGTTTTTT
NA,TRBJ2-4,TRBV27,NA,CASSTNTGKNIQYF,TGTGCCAGCAGTACCAATACAGGCAAAAACATTCAGTACTTC
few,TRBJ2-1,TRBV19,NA,CASSIGGEQFF,TGTGCCAGTAGTATCGGTGGAGAGCAGTTCTTC
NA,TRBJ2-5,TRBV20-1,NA,CSARDPLDETQYF,TGCAGTGCTAGAGATCCTCTTGACGAGACCCAGTACTTC
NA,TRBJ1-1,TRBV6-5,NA,CASSYGNRLSEAFF,TGTGCCAGCAGTTACGGAAACAGACTAAGTGAAGCTTTCTTT
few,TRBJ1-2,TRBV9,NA,CASSVDPGGANYGYTF,TGTGCCAGCAGCGTAGACCCAGGCGGAGCTAACTATGGCTACACCTTC
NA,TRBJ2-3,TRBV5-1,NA,CASSARSTDTQYF,TGCGCCAGCAGCGCCAGGAGCACAGATACGCAGTATTTT
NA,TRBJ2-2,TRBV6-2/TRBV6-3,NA,CASRINTGELFF,TGTGCCAGCAGGATAAACACCGGGGAGCTGTTTTTT
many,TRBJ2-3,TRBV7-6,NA,CASSLVRADTQYF,TGTGCCAGCAGCTTAGTGAGGGCAGATACGCAGTATTTT
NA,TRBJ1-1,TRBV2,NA,CASRDPYTEAFF,TGTGCCAGCAGGGACCCTTACACTGAAGCTTTCTTT
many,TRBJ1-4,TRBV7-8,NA,CASSDEGWTEKLFF,TGTGCCAGCAGCGATGAAGGGTGGACTGAAAAACTGTTTTTT
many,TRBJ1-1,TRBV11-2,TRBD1,CASSLNGPGTVTFF,TGTGCCAGCAGCCTCAATGGTCCCGGGACAGTGACTTTCTTT
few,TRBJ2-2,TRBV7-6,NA,CASSRNANTGELFF,TGTGCCAGCAGCCGAAACGCAAACACCGGGGAGCTGTTTTTT
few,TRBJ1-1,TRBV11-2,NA,CASSLSGGWATEAFF,TGTGCCAGCAGCTTATCCGGGGGCTGGGCCACTGAAGCTTTCTTT